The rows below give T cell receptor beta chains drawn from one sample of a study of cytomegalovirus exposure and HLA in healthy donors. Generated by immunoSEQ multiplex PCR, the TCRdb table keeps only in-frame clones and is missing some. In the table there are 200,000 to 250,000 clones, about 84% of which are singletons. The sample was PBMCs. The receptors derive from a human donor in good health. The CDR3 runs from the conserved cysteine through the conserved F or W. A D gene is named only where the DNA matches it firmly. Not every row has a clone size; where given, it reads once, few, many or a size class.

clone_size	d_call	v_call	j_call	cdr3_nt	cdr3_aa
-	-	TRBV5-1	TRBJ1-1	TGCGCCAGCATGACTCAATTTTCCGACCGTGAAGCTTTCTTT	CASMTQFSDREAFF
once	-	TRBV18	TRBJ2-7	TGTGCCAGCTCACCACCTTCCATCCCCGAGCAGTACTTC	CASSPPSIPEQYF
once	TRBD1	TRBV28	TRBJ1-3	TGTGCCAGTGGACAGGGTGGCTCTGGAAACACCATATATTTT	CASGQGGSGNTIYF
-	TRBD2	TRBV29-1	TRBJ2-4	TGCAGCGTTGAAACCCACCGGACTAGTACGAGAAACATTCAGTACTTC	CSVETHRTSTRNIQYF
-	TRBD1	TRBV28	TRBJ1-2	TGTGCCAGCAGCGAATCCGGGACAGGGATTCTTAGCTACACCTTC	CASSESGTGILSYTF
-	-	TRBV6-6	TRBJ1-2	TGTGCCAGCGTCCCCAACATAAACTATGGCTACACCTTC	CASVPNINYGYTF
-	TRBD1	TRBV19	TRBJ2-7	TGTGCCAGTAGTCTAACCGGGACAGGCCTCGTCCACGAGCAGTACTTC	CASSLTGTGLVHEQYF
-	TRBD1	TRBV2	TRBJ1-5	TGTGCCAGCCAGGGAAGGGGGCTGGACAATCAGCCCCAGCATTTT	CASQGRGLDNQPQHF
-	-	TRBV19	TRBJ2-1	TGTGCCAGTAGTATTCCGGGTGAGGCGGCCGGTGAGCAGTTCTTC	CASSIPGEAAGEQFF
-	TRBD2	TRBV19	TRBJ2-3	TGTGCCAGTAGTCCGGGGACTAGCGGGGGCACAGATACGCAGTATTTT	CASSPGTSGGTDTQYF
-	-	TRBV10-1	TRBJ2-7	TGCGCCAGCAGCTATAGCCGGGACAACCCCTACGAGCAGTACTTC	CASSYSRDNPYEQYF
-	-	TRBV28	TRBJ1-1	TGTGCCAGCAGCCCGACAAGTATGAACACTGAAGCTTTCTTT	CASSPTSMNTEAFF
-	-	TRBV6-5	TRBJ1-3	TGTGCCAGCAGGCAGGGGACCTCTGGAAACACCATATATTTT	CASRQGTSGNTIYF
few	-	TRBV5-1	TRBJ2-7	TGCGCCAGCAGCTTTAGGGGGGAGGGCGAGCAGTACTTC	CASSFRGEGEQYF
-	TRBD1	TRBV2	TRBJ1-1	TGTGCCAGCAGAGACAGGGGGAACACTGAAGCTTTCTTT	CASRDRGNTEAFF
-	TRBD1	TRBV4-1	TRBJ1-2	TGCGCCAGCAGCCAAGAAGGGGGACAGGGCGGCGGGGGCTACACCTTC	CASSQEGGQGGGGYTF
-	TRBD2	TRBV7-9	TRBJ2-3	TGTGCCAGCAGCTTAAAGAGCCGGGGGGGGAGTGAGTATTTT	CASSLKSRGGSEYF
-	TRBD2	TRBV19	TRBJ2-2	TGTGCCAGTAGTATGCCTAGCGGATTCACCGGGGAGCTGTTTTTT	CASSMPSGFTGELFF
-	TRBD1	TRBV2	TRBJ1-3	TGTGCCAGCAGAGGTATAACAGGGGCTGGAAACACCATATATTTT	CASRGITGAGNTIYF
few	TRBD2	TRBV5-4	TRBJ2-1	TGTGCCAGCAGCCCGCCTAGCGGGAGCGGTGGTGAGCAGTTCTTC	CASSPPSGSGGEQFF
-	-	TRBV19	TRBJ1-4	TGTGCCAGTAGTCCCAACCTCAGGGGTATTTTTGAAAAACTGTTTTTT	CASSPNLRGIFEKLFF
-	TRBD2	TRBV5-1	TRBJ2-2	TGCGCCAGCAGCCTTAGGACTAGCGGGACCGGGGAGCTGTTTTTT	CASSLRTSGTGELFF
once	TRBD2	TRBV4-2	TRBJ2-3	TGTGCCAGCAGCCAAGAGAGGACTAGCGGGACCCAGACAGATACGCAGTATTTT	CASSQERTSGTQTDTQYF
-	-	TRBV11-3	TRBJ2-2	TGTGCCAGCAGCTTAGAGTTATACGGGGAGCTGTTTTTT	CASSLELYGELFF
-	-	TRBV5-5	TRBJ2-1	TGTGCCAGCAGCCAGGTTTGGGACACAGCCTACAATGAGCAGTTCTTC	CASSQVWDTAYNEQFF
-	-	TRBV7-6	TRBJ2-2	TGTGCCAGCAGCCCAGCGGGCGACGACACCGGGGAGCTGTTTTTT	CASSPAGDDTGELFF
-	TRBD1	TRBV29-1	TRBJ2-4	TGCAGCGTTGAACGTACGTCAGGGGGCTCGGGCATTCAGTACTTC	CSVERTSGGSGIQYF
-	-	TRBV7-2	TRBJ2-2	TGTGCCAGCAGCTTAGCACCCAGCACCGGGGAGCTGTTTTTT	CASSLAPSTGELFF
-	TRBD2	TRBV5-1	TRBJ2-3	TGCGCCAGCAGCGACGGGACTAGCTCATTCGATACGCAGTATTTT	CASSDGTSSFDTQYF
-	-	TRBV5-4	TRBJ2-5	TGTGCCAGCAGCCCCAACACGGGGGAGACCCAGTACTTC	CASSPNTGETQYF
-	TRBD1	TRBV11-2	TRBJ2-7	TGTGCCAGCAGCTCCTTGACAGGGGGAAACTCCTACGAGCAGTACTTC	CASSSLTGGNSYEQYF
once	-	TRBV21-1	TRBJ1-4	TGTGCCAGCAGCAACTTCTACGGGGGAACTAATGAAAAACTGTTTTTT	CASSNFYGGTNEKLFF
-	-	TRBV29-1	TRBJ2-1	TGCAGCGTTTCGGCTCAGGACTTATACAATGAGCAGTTCTTC	CSVSAQDLYNEQFF
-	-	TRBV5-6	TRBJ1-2	TGTGCCAGCAGCTTGGTTGGTGGGGGGGGAAATGGCTACACCTTC	CASSLVGGGGNGYTF
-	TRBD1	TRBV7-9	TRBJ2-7	TGTGCCAGCAGCTTAATAAGGGGGCCCGTCGACGAGCAGTACTTC	CASSLIRGPVDEQYF